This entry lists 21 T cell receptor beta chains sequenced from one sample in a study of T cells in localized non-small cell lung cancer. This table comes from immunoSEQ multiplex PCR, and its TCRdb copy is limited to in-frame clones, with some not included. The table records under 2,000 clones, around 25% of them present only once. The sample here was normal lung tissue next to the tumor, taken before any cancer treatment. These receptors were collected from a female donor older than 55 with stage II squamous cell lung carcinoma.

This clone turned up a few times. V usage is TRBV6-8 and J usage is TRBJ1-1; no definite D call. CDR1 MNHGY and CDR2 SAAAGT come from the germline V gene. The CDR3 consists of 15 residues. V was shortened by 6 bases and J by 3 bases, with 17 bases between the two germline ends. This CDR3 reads CASSQPGTSHTEAFF. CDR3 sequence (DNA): TGTGCCAGCAGCCAGCCAGGCACATCTCACACTGAAGCTTTCTTT.

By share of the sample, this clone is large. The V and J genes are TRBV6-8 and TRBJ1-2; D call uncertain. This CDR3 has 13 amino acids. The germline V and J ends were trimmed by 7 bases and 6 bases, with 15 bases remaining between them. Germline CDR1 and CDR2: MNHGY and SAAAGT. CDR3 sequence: CASNNIGRDGYTF. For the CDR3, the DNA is TGTGCCAGCAATAACATAGGGCGAGATGGCTACACCTTC.

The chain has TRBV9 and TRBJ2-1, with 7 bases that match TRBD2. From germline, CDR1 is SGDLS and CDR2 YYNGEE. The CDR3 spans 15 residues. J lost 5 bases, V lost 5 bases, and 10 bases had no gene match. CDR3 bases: TGTGCCAGCAGTGAAGCGGGACTGCGAAACAATGAGCAGTTCTTC. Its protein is CASSEAGLRNNEQFF.

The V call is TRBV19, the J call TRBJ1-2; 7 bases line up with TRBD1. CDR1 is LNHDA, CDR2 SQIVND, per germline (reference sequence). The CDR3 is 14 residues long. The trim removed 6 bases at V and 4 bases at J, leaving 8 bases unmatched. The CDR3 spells CASRPTGTAYGYTF. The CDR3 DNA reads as TGTGCCAGTAGACCAACCGGGACAGCCTATGGCTACACCTTC.

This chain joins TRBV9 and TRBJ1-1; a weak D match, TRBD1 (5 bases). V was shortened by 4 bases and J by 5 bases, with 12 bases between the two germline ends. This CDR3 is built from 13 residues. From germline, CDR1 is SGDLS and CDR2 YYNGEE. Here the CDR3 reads CASSPTGGTEAFF. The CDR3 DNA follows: TGTGCCAGCAGCCCCACCGGGGGAACTGAAGCTTTCTTT.

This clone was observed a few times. The CDR3 here is CASSVAADSYEQYV. The CDR3 nucleotides are TGTGCCAGCAGCGTAGCTGCGGACAGCTACGAGCAGTACGTC. The genes are TRBV9 and TRBJ2-7, with D possibly being TRBD1 (6 bases). The CDR3 is 14 amino acids. CDR1 and CDR2 from the germline V gene are SGDLS and YYNGEE. V lost 0 bases and J lost 3, with 10 bases in between.

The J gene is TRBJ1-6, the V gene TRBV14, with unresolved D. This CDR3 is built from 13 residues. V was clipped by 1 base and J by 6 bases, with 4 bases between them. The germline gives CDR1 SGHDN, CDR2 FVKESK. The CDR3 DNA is TGTGCCAGCAGCCAAGGTATTAATTCACCCCTCCACTTT. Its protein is CASSQGINSPLHF.

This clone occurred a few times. The CDR3 spells CASSSYPGHRGDNEQFF. The CDR3 region has the DNA TGTGCCAGCAGCTCTTACCCGGGGCATAGGGGAGACAATGAGCAGTTCTTC. V is TRBV11-3 and J is TRBJ2-1, with D perhaps assigned TRBD1 or TRBD2 (5 bases each). Germline V gives CDR1 SGHNT, CDR2 YENEEA. V was pared by 4 bases and J by 5 bases, with 21 bases between. CDR3 length equals 17 residues.

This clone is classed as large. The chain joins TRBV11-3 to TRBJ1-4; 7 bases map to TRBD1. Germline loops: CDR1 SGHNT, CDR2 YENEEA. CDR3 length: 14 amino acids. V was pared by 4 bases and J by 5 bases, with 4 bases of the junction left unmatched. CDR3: CASSYGTENEKLFF. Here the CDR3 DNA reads TGTGCCAGCAGCTACGGGACAGAGAATGAAAAACTGTTTTTT.

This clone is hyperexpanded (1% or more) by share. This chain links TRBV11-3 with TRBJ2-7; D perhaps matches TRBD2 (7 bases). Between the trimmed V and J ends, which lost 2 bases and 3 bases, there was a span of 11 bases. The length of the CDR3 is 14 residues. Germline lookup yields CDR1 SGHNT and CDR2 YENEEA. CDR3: CASSLNGGHYEQYV. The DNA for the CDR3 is TGTGCCAGCAGCTTAAACGGGGGGCACTACGAGCAGTACGTC.

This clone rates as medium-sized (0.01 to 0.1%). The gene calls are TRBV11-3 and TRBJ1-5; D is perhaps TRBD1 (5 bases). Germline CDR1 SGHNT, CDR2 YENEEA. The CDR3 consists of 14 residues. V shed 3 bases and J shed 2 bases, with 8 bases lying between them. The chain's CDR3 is CASSLQGRNQPQHF. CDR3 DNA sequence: TGTGCCAGCAGCTTGCAGGGTCGCAATCAGCCCCAGCATTTT.

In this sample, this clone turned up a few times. The chain's CDR3 is CASSSNTPRREQFF. DNA of the CDR3: TGTGCCAGCAGTTCCAATACCCCCCGCAGGGAGCAGTTCTTC. This chain links TRBV11-3 with TRBJ2-1; D unresolved. The CDR3 is made up of 14 amino acids. The V gene's germline CDR1 is SGHNT and CDR2 YENEEA. The V and J ends lost 6 bases and 10 bases respectively, with 19 bases between them.

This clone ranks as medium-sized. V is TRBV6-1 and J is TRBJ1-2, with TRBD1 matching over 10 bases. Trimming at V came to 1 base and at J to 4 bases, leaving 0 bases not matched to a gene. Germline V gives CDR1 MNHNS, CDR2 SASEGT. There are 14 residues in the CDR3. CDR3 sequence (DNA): TGTGCCAGCAGTGAAGGGACAGGGGGCTATGGCTACACCTTC. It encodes CASSEGTGGYGYTF.

The CDR3 DNA reads TGTGCCAGCAGTGTCGGGGTGAACACTGAAGCTTTCTTT. Protein sequence: CASSVGVNTEAFF. The chain joins TRBV6-8 to TRBJ1-1, with D hard to call. The CDR3 totals 13 residues. Looked up from germline, CDR1 is MNHGY and CDR2 is SAAAGT. The V end lost 5 bases, the J end lost 0 bases, and 7 bases lay between the germline ends.

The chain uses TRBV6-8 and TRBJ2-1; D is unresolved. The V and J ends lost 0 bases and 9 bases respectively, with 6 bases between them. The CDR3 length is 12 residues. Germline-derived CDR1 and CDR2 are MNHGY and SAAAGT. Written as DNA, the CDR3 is TGTGCCAGCAGTTACTCGGCTCGTGAGCAGTTCTTC. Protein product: CASSYSAREQFF.

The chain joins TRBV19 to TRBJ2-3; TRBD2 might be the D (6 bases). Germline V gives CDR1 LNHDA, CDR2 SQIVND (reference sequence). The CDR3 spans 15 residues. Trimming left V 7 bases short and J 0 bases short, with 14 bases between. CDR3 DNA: TGTGCCAGTACCATGGGGGGAACTAGCACAGATACGCAGTATTTT. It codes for CASTMGGTSTDTQYF.

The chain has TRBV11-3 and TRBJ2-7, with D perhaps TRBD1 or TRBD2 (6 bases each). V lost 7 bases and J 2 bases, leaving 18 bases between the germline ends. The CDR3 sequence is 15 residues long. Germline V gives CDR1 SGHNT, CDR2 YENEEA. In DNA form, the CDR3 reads TGTGCCAGCACCATTAGCCGGGGGCCGACCTACGAGCAGTACTTC. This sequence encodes CASTISRGPTYEQYF.

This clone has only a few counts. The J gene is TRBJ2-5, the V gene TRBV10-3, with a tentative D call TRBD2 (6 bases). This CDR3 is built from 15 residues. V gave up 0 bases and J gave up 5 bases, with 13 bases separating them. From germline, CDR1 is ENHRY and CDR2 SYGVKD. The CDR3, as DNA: TGTGCCATCAGTGAGTCTGGCGGGACTGCGGAGACCCAGTACTTC. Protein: CAISESGGTAETQYF.

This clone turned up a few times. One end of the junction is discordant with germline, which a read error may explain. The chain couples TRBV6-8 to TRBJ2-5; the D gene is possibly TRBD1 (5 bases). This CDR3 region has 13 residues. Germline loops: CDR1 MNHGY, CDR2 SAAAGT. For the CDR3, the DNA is TGTGCCATCAGTGTGGGCAGGGAAGAGACCCAGTACTTC. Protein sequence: CAISVGREETQYF.

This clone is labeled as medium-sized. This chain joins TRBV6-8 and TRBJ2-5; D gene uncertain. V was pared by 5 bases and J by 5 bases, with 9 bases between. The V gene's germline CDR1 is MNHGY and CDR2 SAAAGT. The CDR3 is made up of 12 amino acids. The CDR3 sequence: CASSPGRETQYF. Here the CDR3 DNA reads TGTGCCAGCAGTCCCGGGCGGGAGACCCAGTACTTC.

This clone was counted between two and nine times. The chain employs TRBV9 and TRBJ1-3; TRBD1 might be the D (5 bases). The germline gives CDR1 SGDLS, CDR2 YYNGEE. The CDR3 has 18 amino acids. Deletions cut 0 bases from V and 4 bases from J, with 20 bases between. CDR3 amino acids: CASSVVPTGGAGGNTIYF. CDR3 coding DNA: TGTGCCAGCAGCGTAGTCCCCACAGGCGGGGCAGGAGGAAACACCATATATTTT. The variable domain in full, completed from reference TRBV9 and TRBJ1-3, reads DSGVTQTPKHLITATGQRVTLRCSPRSGDLSVYWYQQSLDQGLQFLIQYYNGEERAKGNILERFSAQQFPDLHSELNLSSLELGDSALYFCASSVVPTGGAGGNTIYFGEGSWLTVV.